Shown below are 11 T cell receptor beta chains from a single sample sequenced in a study of patients and donors after allogeneic stem cell transplantation. Via MiXCR, TCRdb re-called the RT-PCR reads, giving one row per CDR3 protein. The sample records about 88,000 distinct CDR3 sequences, about 48% being singletons. The sequenced sample consisted of blood, either unsorted or a sorted T cell fraction (not recorded which). The receptors here all came from a human donor who was either an allogeneic HSCT recipient or a stem cell or donor lymphocyte infusion donor (not recorded which). It is not recorded whose cells these are; they may come from a transplant donor.

The chain joins TRBV11-2 to TRBJ2-5, with D perhaps TRBD2 (5 bases). CDR1 SGHAT and CDR2 FQNNGV come from the germline V gene. The CDR3 extends over 15 amino acids. With 0 bases removed from V and 2 bases from J, the gap between germline ends came to 10 bases. The CDR3 loop reads CASSLDLARQETQYF. For the CDR3, the DNA is TGTGCCAGCAGCTTAGACCTAGCTCGTCAAGAGACCCAGTACTTC.

The chain uses TRBV9 and TRBJ1-4; D is perhaps TRBD1 (5 bases). The CDR3 extends over 13 amino acids. Germline CDR1 SGDLS, CDR2 YYNGEE. Trimming shortened V by 3 bases and J by 2 bases, and 5 bases separated the two germline ends. As DNA, the CDR3 is TGTGCCAGCAGCGGACAGACTAATGAAAAACTGTTTTTT. Translating gives CASSGQTNEKLFF.

J is TRBJ2-3 and V is TRBV5-1; TRBD2 agrees at 7 bases. V was clipped by 0 bases and J by 0 bases; unmatched bases: 7. Germline assignment: CDR1 SGHRS and CDR2 YFSETQ. The CDR3 is made up of 17 amino acids. The CDR3 DNA reads TGCGCCAGCAGCTTGGCGGGAGGCGCCCTGAGCACAGATACGCAGTATTTT. The encoded protein is CASSLAGGALSTDTQYF.

The V call is TRBV12-3 or TRBV12-4, the J call TRBJ1-2; D ambiguous. The CDR3 contains 15 residues. Trimming pared 7 bases from V and 2 bases from J, leaving 17 bases between. The CDR3 is CASTNPDGVNYGYTF. The CDR3 DNA reads TGTGCCAGCACCAACCCGGACGGAGTCAACTATGGCTACACCTTC.

The chain employs TRBV27 and TRBJ1-1; D is possibly TRBD1 (6 bases). The CDR3 is made up of 14 amino acids. Germline V gene data show CDR1 as MNHEY and CDR2 as SMNVEV (reference sequence). V was cut by 4 bases and J by 0 bases, with 9 bases left in between. The CDR3 is CASSSEGVNTEAFF. In DNA, the CDR3 is TGTGCCAGCAGTTCCGAGGGGGTGAACACTGAAGCTTTCTTT.

This clonotype was picked up a small number of times. The chain combines TRBV6-5 with TRBJ1-6, with no clear D. V shed 2 bases and J shed 5 bases, with 16 bases lying between them. Germline CDR1 reads MNHEY; CDR2 reads SVGAGI. The CDR3 extends over 17 amino acids. The CDR3 DNA reads as TGTGCCAGCAGTTACCGCGGAAGGGCGAGGAATAATTCACCCCTCCACTTT. It codes for CASSYRGRARNNSPLHF.

This clonotype has a handful of counts. V and J are TRBV4-3 and TRBJ1-1, with D unclear. There are 15 residues in the CDR3. The germline CDR1 and CDR2 sequences are LGHNA and YSLEER. The V end lost 0 bases, the J end lost 1 base, and 9 bases lay between the germline ends. This chain's CDR3 is CASSQDVPGNTEAFF. CDR3 DNA sequence: TGCGCCAGCAGCCAAGATGTGCCAGGGAACACTGAAGCTTTCTTT.

The chain uses TRBV15 and TRBJ1-4; D ambiguous. V gave up 0 bases and J gave up 0 bases, with 14 bases separating them. Germline V gives CDR1 LNHNV, CDR2 YYDKDF (reference sequence). This CDR3 is 18 amino acids long. CDR3 sequence (DNA): TGTGCCACCAGCAGAGATCCCCTACACGGTGCAACTAATGAAAAACTGTTTTTT. This sequence encodes CATSRDPLHGATNEKLFF.

The V gene is TRBV6-2 or TRBV6-3, the J gene TRBJ1-3; D remains unclear. In germline, CDR1 is MNHEY, CDR2 SVGEGT. There are 13 residues in the CDR3. Trimming removed 10 bases at V and 0 bases at J, with 10 bases between. The CDR3 spells CATETVSGNTIYF. The CDR3 DNA is TGTGCCACCGAAACAGTCTCTGGAAACACCATATATTTT.

This clonotype was found once. The V gene is TRBV4-3, the J gene TRBJ1-2, with TRBD1 matching over 9 bases. The CDR3 covers 13 residues. Germline V lookup: CDR1 LGHNA, CDR2 YSLEER. V dropped 3 bases and J dropped 6; count of bases not matched to a gene: 2. The CDR3 DNA follows: TGCGCCAGCAGCCAGGGACAGGGTAATGGCTACACCTTC. Encoded protein: CASSQGQGNGYTF.

The chain recombines TRBV5-6 with TRBJ2-7; 7 nucleotides align to TRBD1. The CDR3 totals 14 residues. J gave up 2 bases and V 4 bases, and 6 bases lay outside the gene matches. Per the germline V gene, CDR1 is SGHDT and CDR2 is YYEEEE. In nucleotides, the CDR3 is TGTGCCAGCAGCGCGACAGGGATTGCCTACGAGCAGTACTTC. Amino acids: CASSATGIAYEQYF.